This T cell receptor (beta chain) emerged from a study of beta chain features in type 1 diabetes. Study-wide context: In all, about 110 million sorted cells from all samples were analyzed. Study observations and caveats: A greater similarity of naive, central memory and Treg TCRB repertoires was seen among patients than among healthy donors. An over-representation of cells with high TCR expression could result from cDNA sequencing.

TCRB transcripts that were expressed got sequenced, as all of the isolated RNA had been reverse transcribed. Some clones are missing from TCRdb's copy, which holds only in-frame ones; the method was immunoSEQ multiplex PCR. The sample carries 130,000 or so clones, about 10% recorded once. The authors sorted CD4+ naive, central memory, regulatory and stem cell-like memory cells via CD45RO/CCR7/CD25/CD127/CD95/CD27. To note about this clone: The antigen remains undetermined.

This TCR came from a man between 18 and 35 years old in good health. The sequenced sample consisted of central memory CD4+ T cells from blood.

Written as DNA, the CDR3 is TGTGCCAGCAGTTACTCGTGGGACAAGGGTTTGGATACGCAGTATTTT. This gives the protein CASSYSWDKGLDTQYF. V and J are TRBV6-6 and TRBJ2-3; possible D gene TRBD1, 6 bases. The germline gives CDR1 MNHNY, CDR2 SVGAGI (reference sequence). The CDR3 is 16 residues long. With 0 bases removed from V and 6 bases from J, the gap between germline ends came to 16 bases.